This T cell receptor beta chain was sequenced for a study of blood T cell repertoires in COVID-19. Study details: Specimens from acute and convalescent COVID-19 originated in the United States, Italy and Spain.

Original processing notes: Amplified reference gene primers provided the basis for estimating nucleated cell counts. This table comes from immunoSEQ multiplex PCR, and its TCRdb copy is limited to in-frame clones, with some not included. The V and J calls and clone size come from that table; D and trimming were worked out from the DNA. The sample lists about 230,000 clones, 85% to 90% seen once, with approximately 10% in the top ten. The sequencing input was peripheral blood. The receptor was derived from a man aged 45 to 65 with COVID-19, enrolled during active disease.

In nucleotides, the CDR3 is TGTGCCAGCAGCCCCCAGGCCAACATGAACACTGAAGCTTTCTTT. Encoded protein: CASSPQANMNTEAFF. V is TRBV7-6 and J is TRBJ1-1; D not certain. Trimming took off 5 bases at V and 0 bases at J, with 13 bases between the two ends. The CDR3 contains 15 residues. Germline CDR1 is SGHVS and CDR2 is FNYEAQ. The whole variable domain, filled in from reference TRBV7-6 and TRBJ1-1, reads GAGVSQSPRYKVTKRGQDVALRCDPISGHVSLYWYRQALGQGPEFLTYFNYEAQQDKSGLPNDRFSAERPEGSISTLTIQRTEQRDSAMYRCASSPQANMNTEAFFGQGTRLTVV.